These T cell receptor beta chains were read from a single sample in a study of T cell responses to AZD1222 COVID-19 vaccine. Method: immunoSEQ multiplex PCR; TCRdb's copy keeps in-frame clones and lacks some. The profile shows roughly 62,000 clones, roughly 70% of them singletons. The starting material was peripheral blood, obtained on day 0 of AZD1222 vaccination. These receptors all come from an adult in good health. Each CDR3 is given with its conserved first and last residue. Each record gives: clone size, D gene, V gene, J gene, CDR3 DNA, CDR3 protein. The D gene is left open where the match is weak. Where a row states a size, it is once, few, many or the class of an expanded clone; other rows omit it.

-	-	TRBV7-2	TRBJ2-3	TGTGCCAGCAGCCCCTGGGACCGTTTTGGCACAGATACGCAGTATTTT	CASSPWDRFGTDTQYF
-	-	TRBV29-1	TRBJ1-1	TGCAGCGTCGACTCCCTGAACGGCCGAAAAGCTTTCTTT	CSVDSLNGRKAFF
-	TRBD1	TRBV7-9	TRBJ2-1	TGTGCCAGCAGCTTCGGACAGGGGGTCGATGAGCAGTTCTTC	CASSFGQGVDEQFF
-	TRBD1	TRBV7-6	TRBJ1-1	TGTGCCAGCAGTTCCCGACAGGGGAGAATGTCTGAAGCTTTCTTT	CASSSRQGRMSEAFF
large	TRBD1	TRBV27	TRBJ1-1	TGTGCCAGCTCCCAGGGGGCTGGCACTGAAGCTTTCTTT	CASSQGAGTEAFF
-	-	TRBV24-1	TRBJ2-1	TGTGCCACCATGGGGTCCTGGAACAATGAGCAGTTCTTC	CATMGSWNNEQFF
-	TRBD1	TRBV5-4	TRBJ1-5	TGTGCCAGCAGCTTGGGGGACAGCCATGAGCCCCAGCATTTT	CASSLGDSHEPQHF
-	-	TRBV4-1	TRBJ2-6	TGCGCCAGCAGCCAAGAACCGGGGGCTGGGGCCAACGTCCTGACTTTC	CASSQEPGAGANVLTF
-	-	TRBV6-2/TRBV6-3	TRBJ2-1	TGTGCCAGCAGTTACCCCAAAGGTTCGTGGGTGTCAAGGGAGCAGTTCTTC	CASSYPKGSWVSREQFF
-	-	TRBV20-1	TRBJ2-7	TGCAGTGCTAGTTGGGCCTACGAGCAGTACTTC	CSASWAYEQYF
-	TRBD1	TRBV5-1	TRBJ2-7	TGCGCCAGCAGCCTAGGGGGCCACGAGCAGTACTTC	CASSLGGHEQYF
-	-	TRBV12-2	TRBJ1-2	TGTGCAAGTCGCCCCTCCTTGGGACATATCTATGGCTACACCTTC	CASRPSLGHIYGYTF
-	-	TRBV9	TRBJ2-7	TGTGCCAGCAGCGCGAGACCTGGACAGAACTACGAGCAGTACTTC	CASSARPGQNYEQYF
-	-	TRBV18	TRBJ1-3	TGTGCCAGCTCACCCGGACTCCTTCCTATTTCTGGAAACACCATATATTTT	CASSPGLLPISGNTIYF
-	-	TRBV12-3/TRBV12-4	TRBJ1-1	TGTGCCAGCAGTTTAGAACGTGACACTGAAGCTTTCTTT	CASSLERDTEAFF
-	-	TRBV6-6	TRBJ2-5	TGTGCCAGCTCTAGGGGGGGGCTAGAGACCCAGTACTTC	CASSRGGLETQYF
-	-	TRBV2	TRBJ1-5	TGTGCCAGCAGCACCGGGACGGTGAGCAATCAGCCCCAGCATTTT	CASSTGTVSNQPQHF
-	-	TRBV4-3	TRBJ1-6	TGCGCCAGCAGCCAAGATCGGACAGTCTCATCACCCCTCCACTTT	CASSQDRTVSSPLHF
once	-	TRBV29-1	TRBJ2-7	TGCAGCGTTGGCGCAGAATACGAGCAGTACTTC	CSVGAEYEQYF
-	-	TRBV6-5	TRBJ1-1	TGTGCCAGCAATCCGGTTAACACTGAAGCTTTCTTT	CASNPVNTEAFF
few	-	TRBV6-5	TRBJ1-6	TGTGCCAGCAGTTCGCGGGACAATTCACCCCTCCACTTT	CASSSRDNSPLHF
-	TRBD1	TRBV19	TRBJ2-3	TGTGCCAGTAGACAGGGGGCGGTTCCGCAGTATTTT	CASRQGAVPQYF
-	-	TRBV5-4	TRBJ2-1	TGTGCCAGCAGCTTGGGGCTTAGTCCAAACTCCTACAATGAGCAGTTCTTC	CASSLGLSPNSYNEQFF
-	-	TRBV27	TRBJ1-1	TGTGCCAGCAGTTTGGGCAGCGGAGGCACTGAAGCTTTCTTT	CASSLGSGGTEAFF
-	TRBD1	TRBV7-7	TRBJ2-7	TGTGCTAGCAGCCCAAGGACAGGGAACTACGAGCAGTACTTC	CASSPRTGNYEQYF
-	-	TRBV27	TRBJ2-7	TGTGCCAGCAGTACTTTCCCGGGAGAGCAGTACTTC	CASSTFPGEQYF
-	-	TRBV19	TRBJ1-2	TGTGCCAGTAGCTCCGGGACCGATGTTAACTATGGCTACACCTTC	CASSSGTDVNYGYTF
-	-	TRBV13	TRBJ1-5	TGTGCCAGCAGCTTAGGGACGGGAAATCAGCCCCAGCATTTT	CASSLGTGNQPQHF
few	-	TRBV6-2/TRBV6-3	TRBJ1-2	TGTGCCAGCAGTTACGACAGACCAGCGGGGGTCGCCTATGGCTACACCTTC	CASSYDRPAGVAYGYTF
-	-	TRBV6-6	TRBJ1-2	TGTGCCAGCAGTTCCCGGTCTGGCTACACCTTC	CASSSRSGYTF
once	-	TRBV6-6	TRBJ2-2	TGTGCCAGCAGCTACCTTTCGAACACCGGGGAGCTGTTTTTT	CASSYLSNTGELFF
-	-	TRBV25-1	TRBJ2-3	TGTGCCAGCAGTGTGGCAGATACGCAGTATTTT	CASSVADTQYF
-	-	TRBV5-6	TRBJ1-2	TGTGCCAGCAGCTTGGCCCTCGCGGGGGCGAACTATGGCTACACCTTC	CASSLALAGANYGYTF
-	-	TRBV5-5	TRBJ1-4	TGTGCCAGCAGCTCGACAGCCACGGCGGGTAATGAAAAACTGTTTTTT	CASSSTATAGNEKLFF
-	TRBD1	TRBV9	TRBJ2-3	TGTGCCAGCAGCGACCAGGGGGCGCGAGGGACAGATACGCAGTATTTT	CASSDQGARGTDTQYF
-	-	TRBV6-1	TRBJ2-5	TGTGCCAGCAGTGAACGGCCCCAAGAGACCCAGTACTTC	CASSERPQETQYF
medium-sized	TRBD2	TRBV27	TRBJ2-3	TGTGCCAGCAGCGGCGGACTAGCGGGGGTGACAGATACGCAGTATTTT	CASSGGLAGVTDTQYF
-	TRBD2	TRBV4-2	TRBJ2-1	TGTGCCAGCAGCCGAACTAGCGGGGGGGCCTCCACCTACAATGAGCAGTTCTTC	CASSRTSGGASTYNEQFF
-	-	TRBV5-6	TRBJ1-2	TGTGCCAGCAGCTTCGGGGGCGACTATGGCTACACCTTC	CASSFGGDYGYTF
-	TRBD1	TRBV19	TRBJ2-3	TGTGCCAGTAGTATATTTACAGGGGTCGCAGATACGCAGTATTTT	CASSIFTGVADTQYF
once	-	TRBV4-3	TRBJ2-7	TGCGCCAGCAGCCAAGATACCCTAAGCCGGGGCCCGTCCTACGAGCAGTACTTC	CASSQDTLSRGPSYEQYF
-	-	TRBV3-1/TRBV3-2	TRBJ2-5	TGTGCCAGCAGCCAACGGATGAGCGAAATGGAGACCCAGTACTTC	CASSQRMSEMETQYF
-	TRBD1	TRBV5-6	TRBJ1-1	TGTGCCAGCAGCTTTGGGACAGGGTGGAACACTGAAGCTTTCTTT	CASSFGTGWNTEAFF
-	TRBD2	TRBV10-3	TRBJ2-1	TGTGCCATCAGTGAGTCCCGGGGGAGGGATGAGCAGTTCTTC	CAISESRGRDEQFF
-	-	TRBV7-9	TRBJ1-4	TGTGCCAGCAGCCCCTGGACTGGAGAAAAACTGTTTTTT	CASSPWTGEKLFF
-	-	TRBV6-2/TRBV6-3	TRBJ2-2	TGTGCCAGCAGTTTCAGGACTGCCGGGGAGCTGTTTTTT	CASSFRTAGELFF
-	-	TRBV28	TRBJ1-2	TGTGCCAGCAGTCCTACGGACGGAAGCTATGGCTACACCTTC	CASSPTDGSYGYTF
-	TRBD1	TRBV19	TRBJ1-1	TGTGCCAGTAGTCCCCCCCCAGGGGGCCAAGCTTTCTTT	CASSPPPGGQAFF